The 23 T cell receptor beta chains below were found in one sample sequenced in a study of OX40 agonist ivuxolimab in advanced cancers. Using immunoSEQ multiplex PCR, the repertoire was profiled, and TCRdb retains in-frame clones only, with some absent. The table has around 70,000 clones, 81% seen once. Specimen: CD4+ or CD8+ T cells sorted from blood, collected in a trial of the OX40 agonist ivuxolimab. These receptors all stem from an adult with an advanced solid tumor such as melanoma, head and neck, liver or kidney cancer.

This chain links TRBV29-1 with TRBJ1-3; D unresolved. CDR1 SQVTM and CDR2 ANQGSEA come from the germline V gene. V lost 5 bases and J 2 bases, leaving 7 bases between the germline ends. The CDR3 contains 12 residues. The CDR3 region is CSVYGPGNTIYF. The CDR3 nucleotides are TGCAGCGTTTACGGTCCTGGAAACACCATATATTTT.

This clone was seen ten or more times. The CDR3 bases are TGTGCCAGTAGCTTCGACAGGGTATCCTACAATGAGCAGTTCTTC. Its protein is CASSFDRVSYNEQFF. The chain uses TRBV19 and TRBJ2-1; 7 bases are shared with TRBD1. The CDR3 loop spans 15 amino acids. Germline lookup yields CDR1 LNHDA and CDR2 SQIVND (reference sequence). The trim removed 6 bases at V and 1 base at J, leaving 6 bases unmatched.

The CDR3 DNA reads as TGCGCCAGCAGCCCCCACTCCCCCAGGGCAGGGGATACGCAGTATTTT. Encoded protein: CASSPHSPRAGDTQYF. The chain employs TRBV4-1 and TRBJ2-3; maybe TRBD1 (5 bases). Trimming shortened V by 4 bases and J by 6 bases, and 20 bases separated the two germline ends. The CDR3 extends over 16 amino acids. Germline V gene lookup returns CDR1 MGHRA and CDR2 YSYEKL.

The CDR3 nucleotides read TGTGCCAGCAGCTTAGCGCTCTCGGCAGACAGCTACAATGAAAAACTGTTTTTT. This gives the protein CASSLALSADSYNEKLFF. The J gene is TRBJ1-4, the V gene TRBV7-9, with a weak D call TRBD1 (5 bases). Per germline, CDR1 SEHNR and CDR2 FQNEAQ (reference sequence). Trimming took off 0 bases at V and 5 bases at J, with 19 bases between the two ends. The CDR3 runs to 18 residues.

This clone was observed a handful of times. This chain uses TRBV21-1 with TRBJ1-2. TRBV21-1 is shown as a pseudogene. The CDR3 sequence is 13 residues long. The CDR3 DNA follows: TGTGCCAGCAGCAAAGCCTGGCGCTATGGCTACACCTTC. Its translation is CASSKAWRYGYTF.

Concerning this clone: Lacking the conserved final phenylalanine or tryptophan, this CDR3 likely reflects a read error. This chain joins TRBV30 and TRBJ2-7, with 11 bases lining up with TRBD2. With V trimmed by 6 bases and J by 6 bases, 7 bases remained unmatched. The V gene's germline CDR1 is GTSNPN and CDR2 SVGIG (reference sequence). The CDR3 spans 13 residues. The CDR3 region is CACPRGLAGEQYL. CDR3 coding DNA: TGTGCCTGTCCTAGAGGACTAGCGGGCGAGCAGTACCTC.

The rearrangement joins TRBV29-1 to TRBJ2-1; 9 bases agree with TRBD2. CDR3 length: 14 residues. J lost 9 bases, V lost 7 bases, and 13 bases had no gene match. Germline V gene data show CDR1 as SQVTM and CDR2 as ANQGSEA. CDR3 amino acids: CSADSGLALGEQFF. CDR3 nucleotide sequence: TGCAGCGCCGACTCGGGACTAGCTCTCGGTGAGCAGTTCTTC.

The genes are TRBV13 and TRBJ2-1, with TRBD2 matching 14 bases. V lost 1 base, J lost 10 bases, and 6 bases stayed unmatched. CDR3 length equals 16 residues. Germline V gene sequence: CDR1 PRHDT, CDR2 FYEKMQ (reference sequence). The CDR3 sequence: CASSLETSGGANEQFF. The CDR3 DNA follows: TGTGCCAGCAGCTTAGAGACTAGCGGGGGGGCCAACGAGCAGTTCTTC.

The CDR3 DNA is TGCGCCAGCAGCTTGACGGCGACGATGAACACTGAAGCTTTCTTT. The encoded protein is CASSLTATMNTEAFF. V gene TRBV5-1 combines with J gene TRBJ1-1; D ambiguous. V was trimmed by 1 base and J by 0 bases, leaving 10 bases between them. In germline, CDR1 is SGHRS, CDR2 YFSETQ. The length of the CDR3 is 15 residues.

This clone showed up just once. Here the CDR3 DNA reads TGTGCCTGGACCGGGCTCGATCGGGAGACCCATCGGGAGCAGTACTTC. As protein: CAWTGLDRETHREQYF. V gene TRBV30 combines with J gene TRBJ2-7; possible D gene TRBD2, 6 bases. The V end was cut by 4 bases, the J end by 7 bases, with 26 bases between. The CDR3 is 16 amino acids. CDR1 GTSNPN and CDR2 SVGIG come from the germline V gene (reference sequence). The full variable domain, with the rest looked up from reference TRBV30 and TRBJ2-7, is SQTIHQWPATLVQPVGSPLSLECTVEGTSNPNLYWYRQAAGRGLQLLFYSVGIGQISSEVPQNLSASRPQDRQFILSSKKLLLSDSGFYLCAWTGLDRETHREQYFGPGTRLTVT.

The chain combines TRBV29-1 with TRBJ2-1, with D uncertain. Germline V gene sequence: CDR1 SQVTM, CDR2 ANQGSEA. V was clipped by 4 bases and J by 0 bases, with 13 bases between them. The CDR3 extends over 15 amino acids. This CDR3 reads CSVGLDGSSYNEQFF. The CDR3 DNA reads TGCAGCGTTGGATTAGACGGTAGCTCCTACAATGAGCAGTTCTTC.

The chain joins TRBV2 to TRBJ2-7; tentatively, D is TRBD1 (6 bases). The CDR3 runs to 13 residues. With 3 bases removed from V and 9 bases from J, the gap between germline ends came to 15 bases. Germline values: CDR1 SNHLY, CDR2 FYNNEI. CDR3 sequence reads: CASSELRDTVQYF. The DNA of the CDR3 is TGTGCCAGCAGTGAGCTTAGGGACACTGTGCAGTACTTC.

This clone occurred a few times. The CDR3 sequence: CSVEDPIAGGPRTDTQYF. The CDR3 DNA reads TGCAGCGTTGAAGATCCGATCGCGGGAGGGCCACGCACAGATACGCAGTATTTT. The gene calls are TRBV29-1 and TRBJ2-3; 9 bases align to TRBD2. The CDR3 covers 18 residues. After removal of 0 bases from V and 1 base from J, the junction contained 11 bases not matched to a gene. Germline CDR1 reads SQVTM; CDR2 reads ANQGSEA.

This chain uses TRBV23-1 with TRBJ2-6; 8 bases align to TRBD1. TRBV23-1 carries the ORF label, with uncertain function. Trimming at V came to 7 bases and at J to 2 bases, leaving 10 bases not matched to a gene. The CDR3 covers 17 residues. CDR3 sequence: CASILYRGFAGANVLTF. CDR3 nucleotides: TGCGCCAGCATTTTGTACAGGGGGTTCGCTGGGGCCAACGTCCTGACTTTC.

This chain connects TRBV7-9 to TRBJ2-3; D might be TRBD2 (6 bases). CDR3 size: 14 residues. The V and J ends lost 7 bases and 4 bases respectively, with 15 bases between them. Per germline, CDR1 SEHNR and CDR2 FQNEAQ (reference sequence). DNA for the CDR3: TGTGCCAGCATCTCCTTGCCGGGGGCAGATACGCAGTATTTT. This codes for CASISLPGADTQYF. The variable domain in full, completed from reference TRBV7-9 and TRBJ2-3, reads DTGVSQNPRHKITKRGQNVTFRCDPISEHNRLYWYRQTLGQGPEFLTYFQNEAQLEKSRLLSDRFSAERPKGSFSTLEIQRTEQGDSAMYLCASISLPGADTQYFGPGTRLTVL.

The rearrangement links TRBV4-2 to TRBJ2-2, with 10 bases that match TRBD2. Germline V gene lookup returns CDR1 LGHNA and CDR2 YNFKEQ. The CDR3 runs 16 residues. The V and J ends lost 0 bases and 5 bases, in that order; junction bases with no gene match: 3. In DNA, the CDR3 is TGTGCCAGCAGCCAAGATGTACTAGCGGGAACCGGGGAGCTGTTTTTT. Translation gives CASSQDVLAGTGELFF.

The chain has TRBV18 and TRBJ2-3; tentative D call: TRBD2 (6 bases). Trimming removed 0 bases from V and 1 base from J, with 8 bases in between. Looked up from germline, CDR1 is KGHSH and CDR2 is LQKENI. CDR3 length equals 15 residues. This CDR3 is CASSPPSSGTDTQYF. The CDR3, as DNA: TGTGCCAGCTCACCACCGTCTAGCGGCACAGATACGCAGTATTTT. Full variable domain (missing parts from reference TRBV18 and TRBJ2-3): NAGVMQNPRHLVRRRGQEARLRCSPMKGHSHVYWYRQLPEEGLKFMVYLQKENIIDESGMPKERFSAEFPKEGPSILRIQQVVRGDSAAYFCASSPPSSGTDTQYFGPGTRLTVL.

The V gene is TRBV5-1, the J gene TRBJ2-3; 7 bases are shared with TRBD1. This CDR3 has 16 amino acids. Germline V gene lookup returns CDR1 SGHRS and CDR2 YFSETQ. V shed 3 bases, J shed 0 bases, and the junction held 7 bases outside the gene matches. The CDR3 loop is CASSSGTDRSTDTQYF. CDR3 coding DNA: TGCGCCAGCAGCTCAGGGACAGATAGGAGCACAGATACGCAGTATTTT.

This clone is medium-sized in the sample. At the DNA level, this CDR3 is encoded by other sequences in the same sample as well. The genes are TRBV2 and TRBJ1-5; 10 bases map to TRBD1. V lost 6 bases, J lost 4 bases, and 3 bases stayed unmatched. Per germline, CDR1 SNHLY and CDR2 FYNNEI. There are 14 residues in the CDR3. The CDR3 is CASSGTGENQPQHF. CDR3 bases: TGTGCCAGCAGCGGGACAGGGGAGAATCAGCCCCAGCATTTT. Using reference TRBV2 and TRBJ1-5 for the parts outside the CDR3, the full variable domain is EPEVTQTPSHQVTQMGQEVILRCVPISNHLYFYWYRQILGQKVEFLVSFYNNEISEKSEIFDDQFSVERPDGSNFTLKIRSTKLEDSAMYFCASSGTGENQPQHFGDGTRLSIL.

CDR3 in amino acids: CASSGQTTYEQYF. The CDR3, as DNA: TGTGCCAGCAGTGGACAGACTACCTACGAGCAGTACTTC. The V call is TRBV2, the J call TRBJ2-7; D possibly uses TRBD1 or TRBD2 (5 bases each). CDR3 length equals 13 residues. Trimming stripped 4 bases from V and 2 bases from J, with 9 bases between. The germline V gene has CDR1 SNHLY and CDR2 FYNNEI.

This clone was seen just once. The chain has TRBV28 and TRBJ1-2; D call uncertain. Germline CDR1 reads MDHEN; CDR2 reads SYDVKM. V lost 2 bases, J lost 2 bases, and 6 bases lay in between. This CDR3 contains 13 residues. The chain's CDR3 is CASSLVGNYGYTF. The CDR3 DNA is TGTGCCAGCAGTTTAGTAGGGAACTATGGCTACACCTTC.

The chain links TRBV19 to TRBJ1-4, with 8 bases matching TRBD1. V dropped 3 bases and J dropped 8; count of bases not matched to a gene: 5. The CDR3 totals 14 residues. Per the germline V gene, CDR1 is LNHDA and CDR2 is SQIVND (reference sequence). Here the CDR3 DNA reads TGTGCCAGTAGTATTTACAGGGGGGAGGAAAAACTGTTTTTT. This encodes CASSIYRGEEKLFF. The full variable domain, rest sourced from reference TRBV19 and TRBJ1-4, is DGGITQSPKYLFRKEGQNVTLSCEQNLNHDAMYWYRQDPGQGLRLIYYSQIVNDFQKGDIAEGYSVSREKKESFPLTVTSAQKNPTAFYLCASSIYRGEEKLFFGSGTQLSVL.

CDR3 sequence reads: CASSVPGVSGYTF. The CDR3, as DNA: TGTGCCAGCAGTGTTCCAGGGGTCTCTGGCTACACCTTC. The chain recombines TRBV11-2 with TRBJ1-2, with a possible D match to TRBD1 (6 bases). Trimming left V 6 bases short and J 7 bases short, with 15 bases between. From germline, CDR1 is SGHAT and CDR2 FQNNGV. The CDR3 runs to 13 residues.